This TCR beta chain was identified in a study of T cell responses to AZD1222 COVID-19 vaccine. Using immunoSEQ multiplex PCR, the repertoire was profiled, and TCRdb retains in-frame clones only, with some absent. There are roughly 150,000 clones in the sample; 88% occur only once, and 3% to 4% lies in the top ten. Remarks on this clone: Its antigen is still unknown.

CDR3 length: 13 amino acids. CDR1 is MDHEN, CDR2 SYDVKM, per germline. The V gene lost 3 bases and the J gene lost 6 bases, with 11 bases spanning the gap. General study points: A mostly white British donor set with more females was recruited, and clonal diversity was possibly underestimated. Close to half of spike-specific TCRs reportedly recognize unmutated variant regions.

The rearrangement links TRBV28 to TRBJ1-1; D call uncertain. Sample: peripheral blood, taken on day 0 of MenACWY control vaccination. The receptor was isolated from an adult in good health. DNA for the CDR3: TGTGCCAGCAGTTTTTATGTCCGGCCTGAAGCTTTCTTT. Its translation: CASSFYVRPEAFF.